The 25 T cell receptor beta chains below were found in one sample sequenced in a study of OX40 agonist ivuxolimab in advanced cancers. Clones were read by immunoSEQ multiplex PCR, and TCRdb kept only the in-frame ones, dropping some. The repertoire has around 68,000 clones, roughly 87% of them found once; the top ten carry less than 3%. This material consisted of CD4+ or CD8+ T cells sorted from blood, taken in a trial of the OX40 agonist ivuxolimab. The receptors here all came from an adult with an advanced solid tumor such as melanoma, head and neck, liver or kidney cancer.

The rearrangement joins TRBV19 to TRBJ1-6, with 10 positions matching TRBD1. V was clipped by 7 bases and J by 7 bases; unmatched bases: 4. The CDR3 consists of 14 residues. In germline, CDR1 is LNHDA, CDR2 SQIVND (reference sequence). The CDR3 region is CASTPGQGNSPLHF. CDR3 nucleotides: TGTGCCAGTACCCCGGGACAGGGGAATTCACCCCTCCACTTT.

The genes are TRBV7-8 and TRBJ1-2, with D possibly TRBD1 on 6 matching bases. CDR1 and CDR2 from the germline V gene are SGHVS and FQNEAQ. The CDR3 is made up of 17 amino acids. V was trimmed by 2 bases and J by 2 bases, leaving 18 bases between them. DNA for the CDR3: TGTGCCAGCAGCTTAAACCACAGGGAGTTGGCGAACTATGGCTACACCTTC. This translates into CASSLNHRELANYGYTF.

In DNA, the CDR3 is TGTGCCAGTAGAGGGGGGCTCAATCAGCCCCAGCATTTT. Translating gives CASRGGLNQPQHF. The genes are TRBV19 and TRBJ1-5, with D possibly being TRBD1 (6 bases). The CDR3 spans 13 residues. The V gene lost 6 bases and the J gene lost 3 bases, with 9 bases spanning the gap. Per germline, CDR1 LNHDA and CDR2 SQIVND (reference sequence).

This clone was recorded only once. The chain links TRBV5-8 to TRBJ1-3; D is perhaps TRBD1 (5 bases). V was pared by 1 base and J by 2 bases, with 7 bases between. The germline gives CDR1 SGHTS, CDR2 YDEGEE. The CDR3 sequence is 14 residues long. CDR3 sequence (DNA): TGTGCCAGCAGCTTGCAGGGAACTGGAAACACCATATATTTT. Amino acid sequence: CASSLQGTGNTIYF.

This chain uses TRBV11-3 with TRBJ2-5; D is unclear. The CDR3 extends over 13 amino acids. Trimming stripped 1 base from V and 2 bases from J, with 5 bases between. CDR1 and CDR2 from the germline V gene are SGHNT and YENEEA. The CDR3 region has the DNA TGTGCCAGCAGCTTAGGGGGTCAAGAGACCCAGTACTTC. Encoded protein: CASSLGGQETQYF.

This clone was observed a few times. The genes are TRBV4-2 and TRBJ2-5, with a possible D match to TRBD2 (7 bases). The length of the CDR3 is 14 residues. In germline, CDR1 is LGHNA, CDR2 YNFKEQ. Trimming removed 4 bases at V and 1 base at J, with 10 bases between. The CDR3 spells CASSPGGPQETQYF. Written as DNA, the CDR3 is TGTGCCAGCAGCCCGGGGGGCCCCCAAGAGACCCAGTACTTC.

This clone occurred a few times. This chain uses TRBV29-1 with TRBJ1-2; D possibly corresponds to TRBD1 (5 bases). The CDR3 extends over 11 amino acids. Germline V gene lookup returns CDR1 SQVTM and CDR2 ANQGSEA. V shed 8 bases and J shed 7 bases, with 14 bases lying between them. CDR3 DNA: TGCAGCCAAGAAGGGACGGGTGGCTACACCTTC. As protein: CSQEGTGGYTF.

The V and J genes are TRBV30 and TRBJ2-5, with D perhaps assigned TRBD1 or TRBD2 (6 bases each). V was shortened by 0 bases and J by 0 bases, with 11 bases between the two germline ends. Per the germline V gene, CDR1 is GTSNPN and CDR2 is SVGIG (reference sequence). CDR3 length equals 15 residues. Here the CDR3 DNA reads TGTGCCTGGAGTGTCGGAGGGGGACACCAAGAGACCCAGTACTTC. Its translation: CAWSVGGGHQETQYF.

V is TRBV28 and J is TRBJ1-3; D is possibly TRBD1 (6 bases). The CDR3 is made up of 18 amino acids. V lost 5 bases and J 4 bases, leaving 24 bases between the germline ends. CDR1 is MDHEN and CDR2 is SYDVKM in the germline V gene. CDR3 DNA: TGTGCCAGCAGTCAAGACAGATTCCTCGGGGGCTCAGGAAACACCATATATTTT. Translating it yields CASSQDRFLGGSGNTIYF.

V is TRBV19 and J is TRBJ1-2; D remains ambiguous. The V end lost 8 bases, the J end lost 2 bases, and 9 bases lay between the germline ends. The CDR3 extends over 12 amino acids. The germline gives CDR1 LNHDA, CDR2 SQIVND (reference sequence). For the CDR3, the DNA is TGTGCCAGTGGCACCTTAAACTATGGCTACACCTTC. It codes for CASGTLNYGYTF.

V is TRBV18 and J is TRBJ1-4; D is ambiguous. Germline CDR1 KGHSH, CDR2 LQKENI. The V end was cut by 3 bases, the J end by 2 bases, with 7 bases between. The CDR3 length is 14 residues. DNA of the CDR3: TGTGCCAGCTCACCCTTCGGGACTAATGAAAAACTGTTTTTT. Translation gives CASSPFGTNEKLFF.

V and J are TRBV7-2 and TRBJ1-3; the match to TRBD1 covers 8 bases. Germline lookup yields CDR1 SGHTA and CDR2 FQGNSA. Trimming took 3 bases from V and 4 from J; bases not matched to a gene: 5. This CDR3 is 15 amino acids long. CDR3 sequence reads: CASSFGTGKGNTIYF. CDR3 nucleotides: TGTGCCAGCAGCTTTGGGACAGGCAAGGGAAACACCATATATTTT. Using reference TRBV7-2 and TRBJ1-3 for the parts outside the CDR3, the full variable domain is GAGVSQSPSNKVTEKGKDVELRCDPISGHTALYWYRQSLGQGLEFLIYFQGNSAPDKSGLPSDRFSAERTGGSVSTLTIQRTQQEDSAVYLCASSFGTGKGNTIYFGEGSWLTVV.

This chain uses TRBV19 with TRBJ1-5; no clear D. This CDR3 comprises 13 residues. Germline loops: CDR1 LNHDA, CDR2 SQIVND (reference sequence). V lost 6 bases and J lost 6, with 12 bases in between. CDR3 sequence: CASSPITVQPQHF. Written as DNA, the CDR3 is TGTGCCAGTAGCCCTATTACCGTTCAGCCCCAGCATTTT.

The rearrangement uses TRBV11-2 and TRBJ2-3; tentative D call: TRBD1 (8 bases). With 5 bases removed from V and 11 bases from J, the gap between germline ends came to 17 bases. This CDR3 comprises 13 residues. CDR1 SGHAT and CDR2 FQNNGV come from the germline V gene. The CDR3 nucleotides read TGTGCCAGCAGCCCCCAAAGCGGGACAGGGCAGTATTTT. Protein: CASSPQSGTGQYF.

The chain has TRBV19 and TRBJ1-2; tentatively, D is TRBD1 (6 bases). Trimming shortened V by 9 bases and J by 3 bases, and 14 bases separated the two germline ends. Germline CDR1 is LNHDA and CDR2 is SQIVND (reference sequence). The CDR3 length is 13 residues. Written as DNA, the CDR3 is TGTGCCAGCCAAGGACAGCTAGACTATGGCTACACCTTC. Its translation: CASQGQLDYGYTF.

The rearrangement links TRBV5-6 to TRBJ1-5; 7 bases are a match to TRBD1. There are 15 residues in the CDR3. The ends lost 0 bases at V and 7 bases at J; junction bases unmatched: 7. Germline loops: CDR1 SGHDT, CDR2 YYEEEE. CDR3 loop: CASSLGAGGRQPQHF. The CDR3 nucleotides read TGTGCCAGCAGCTTGGGTGCAGGGGGAAGGCAGCCCCAGCATTTT.

The gene calls are TRBV4-1 and TRBJ2-4; 7 bases match TRBD1. The CDR3 extends over 17 amino acids. V lost 1 base, J lost 0 bases, and 6 bases stayed unmatched. Germline V gene lookup returns CDR1 MGHRA and CDR2 YSYEKL. In DNA form, the CDR3 reads TGCGCCAGCAGCCAAGGCCGGGACAGCCTAGCCAAAAACATTCAGTACTTC. It translates to CASSQGRDSLAKNIQYF.

The rearrangement links TRBV7-2 to TRBJ2-3, with a weak D call TRBD2 (6 bases). V lost 5 bases and J lost 6, with 18 bases in between. Germline V gene data show CDR1 as SGHTA and CDR2 as FQGNSA. The CDR3 is 15 amino acids. DNA of the CDR3: TGTGCCAGCAGCCTGAGAGGCGGGGCAAGCGATACGCAGTATTTT. This translates into CASSLRGGASDTQYF. Supplemented by reference TRBV7-2 and TRBJ2-3, the full variable domain reads GAGVSQSPSNKVTEKGKDVELRCDPISGHTALYWYRQSLGQGLEFLIYFQGNSAPDKSGLPSDRFSAERTGGSVSTLTIQRTQQEDSAVYLCASSLRGGASDTQYFGPGTRLTVL.

This clone came up once. The chain's CDR3 is CASSGPGRGTKETQYF. The CDR3 coding sequence is TGTGCCAGCAGCGGCCCGGGACGGGGAACGAAAGAGACCCAGTACTTC. The chain uses TRBV2 and TRBJ2-5; perhaps D is TRBD1 or TRBD2 (5 bases each). V was cut by 6 bases and J by 3 bases, with 20 bases left in between. The germline V gene has CDR1 SNHLY and CDR2 FYNNEI. The CDR3 consists of 16 residues.

The chain carries TRBV2 and TRBJ1-4; TRBD1 matches at 7 bases. The CDR3 extends over 15 amino acids. V gave up 2 bases and J gave up 8 bases; unmatched junction bases: 8. Germline loops: CDR1 SNHLY, CDR2 FYNNEI. The CDR3 DNA sequence: TGTGCCAGCAGTGAATCACGAGGGGGCAGGGAAAAACTGTTTTTT. Translation gives CASSESRGGREKLFF.

The J gene is TRBJ1-1, the V gene TRBV11-1; D is possibly TRBD1 (5 bases). The CDR3 totals 14 residues. With 5 bases removed from V and 4 bases from J, the gap between germline ends came to 14 bases. The germline V gene encodes CDR1 SGHAT and CDR2 FQDESV (reference sequence). DNA of the CDR3: TGTGCCAGCAGCACCGAAGGGGCGCGCACTGAAGCTTTCTTT. Translating gives CASSTEGARTEAFF. The full variable domain, rest sourced from reference TRBV11-1 and TRBJ1-1, is EAEVAQSPRYKITEKSQAVAFWCDPISGHATLYWYRQILGQGPELLVQFQDESVVDDSQLPKDRFSAERLKGVDSTLKIQPAELGDSAMYLCASSTEGARTEAFFGQGTRLTVV.

CDR3 in DNA: TGTGCCTGGAGTGTTGGGGAGGGGCTCTACACCTTC. It translates to CAWSVGEGLYTF. The genes are TRBV30 and TRBJ1-2; maybe TRBD1 (5 bases). Germline V gene lookup returns CDR1 GTSNPN and CDR2 SVGIG (reference sequence). The CDR3 contains 12 residues. V lost 0 bases and J lost 10, with 12 bases in between.

CDR3 DNA: TGTGCCAGCAGTCCCGGGGCGATCACTGGAAACACCATATATTTT. Protein: CASSPGAITGNTIYF. V usage is TRBV28 and J usage is TRBJ1-3; D might be TRBD1 (5 bases). The germline gives CDR1 MDHEN, CDR2 SYDVKM. Trimming pared 5 bases from V and 2 bases from J, leaving 13 bases between. The CDR3 runs to 15 residues.

This clone was seen many times. The rearrangement uses TRBV10-1 and TRBJ2-2, with 8 bases aligning to TRBD1. The junction had 7 bases not matched to a gene; V was cut back by 2 bases and J by 8 bases. In germline, CDR1 is WNHNN, CDR2 SYGVQD (reference sequence). The CDR3 is made up of 15 amino acids. The CDR3 nucleotides read TGCGCCAGCAGTGAGACAGGGGGTACCGGAGGGGAGCTGTTTTTT. It codes for CASSETGGTGGELFF.

The rearrangement joins TRBV6-5 to TRBJ1-1; no reliable D call. V was shortened by 2 bases and J by 1 base, with 14 bases between the two germline ends. This CDR3 spans 16 amino acids. The germline CDR1 and CDR2 sequences are MNHEY and SVGAGI. As DNA, the CDR3 is TGTGCCAGCAGTTACGGTTCGGAAAGAAGGAACACTGAAGCTTTCTTT. It translates to CASSYGSERRNTEAFF.